Listed below are T cell receptor beta chains from one sample, sequenced in a study of cytomegalovirus exposure and HLA in healthy donors. The repertoire was sequenced with immunoSEQ multiplex PCR; TCRdb's copy has only in-frame clones and lacks some. Of some 200,000 clones in the sample, around 81% were seen once. Sequencing was done on a sample of PBMCs. The receptors were sampled from a woman aged 30 to 39 in good health and CMV-seronegative. Each CDR3 is given with its conserved first and last residue.

v_call cdr3_aa
TRBV27 CASSTPSGGAAETQYF
TRBV12-5 CASGLVLAGGPIEQFF
TRBV18 CASSPPSRATYNEQFF
TRBV28 CASSPNSGQSLAKNSQYF
TRBV5-4 CASSSEPYRTTNYGYTF
TRBV2 CASSILAGTNGYTF
TRBV18 CASSVDSTGEVGYTF
TRBV27 CASRTGSSYNSPLHF
TRBV9 CASSPQTGGAFGYTF
TRBV27 CASSQGLAGGPKYEQYF
TRBV5-1 CASSLAGQGLNEQFF
TRBV19 CATSLGTGANYGYTF
TRBV10-3 CAIRPGQGRGTEAFF
TRBV7-6 CASSLSSGLAGAGQYF
TRBV5-1 CASSGVAGEKLFF
TRBV19 CASSTRRTGGGTDTQYF
TRBV5-4 CASSLQRGLLFEALHF
TRBV7-2 CASRLNLNTEAFF
TRBV20-1 CSAIQETQYF
TRBV5-1 CASSLDAEWFVNTIYF
TRBV11-3 CASSVTSGGQETQYF
TRBV7-3 CASSFSPSGYNEQFF
TRBV7-9 CASSFPTAKDQPQHF
TRBV29-1 CSVPGRGWGTDTQYF
TRBV10-2 CAAARAGGARFGEQYF
TRBV4-3 CASSQSGQGSYNSPLHF
TRBV4-1 CASSQAGANQPQHF
TRBV9 CASSPSGGRNNSPLHF
TRBV4-3 CASSQGPRLSYEQYF
TRBV15 CATTPRGARDQPQHF
TRBV6-5 CASSALNEQFF
TRBV2 CASSEVLTRVGQGHEQYF
TRBV6-6 CASSLATGMDEKLFF
TRBV5-3 CARSAAGTGICEQYF
TRBV6-5 CASSYKGPSGYNEQFF
TRBV19 CATRDRGETQYF
TRBV10-3 CAISEGLGASGYEQYF
TRBV4-3 CASSQGLASDEQFF
TRBV28 CASSLFGSGGTTEAFF
TRBV25-1 CASTGATYNEQFF
TRBV5-1 CASTNSGRETDEQYF
TRBV27 CASSLSLAGGEETQYF
TRBV18 CASSPNRGHNTGELFF
TRBV10-3 CAISEPGQGGGKLFF